These 19 T cell receptor beta chains were sequenced from one sample in a study of blood T cell repertoires in COVID-19. The table came from immunoSEQ multiplex PCR; TCRdb's copy has only in-frame clones and leaves some out. The sample lists 150,000 or so clones, under 90% occurring once. Sample: PBMCs or T cells enriched from blood (not recorded which). These TCRs come from a man aged 50-60 years who had recovered from COVID-19.

This chain's CDR3 is CASSQAGGSYNEQFF. CDR3 coding DNA: TGTGCCAGCAGCCAAGCAGGGGGCTCCTACAATGAGCAGTTCTTC. The chain joins TRBV14 to TRBJ2-1; 7 bases align to TRBD1. V lost 1 base and J lost 0; bases outside the gene matches: 0. Germline CDR1 and CDR2: SGHDN and FVKESK. The CDR3 runs to 15 residues.

The chain joins TRBV7-9 to TRBJ2-7; TRBD1 aligns across 7 bases. The CDR3 has 14 amino acids. Germline trimming cut 5 bases from V and 0 bases from J; bases unmatched to any gene: 4. CDR1 and CDR2 (germline): SEHNR, FQNEAQ (reference sequence). CDR3 nucleotides: TGTGCCAGCAGCCCGGACAGGAGCTCCTACGAGCAGTACTTC. Residues: CASSPDRSSYEQYF.

This chain's CDR3 is CASSQGHSSYNSPLHF. DNA of the CDR3: TGTGCCAGCAGCCAAGGGCACAGCTCCTATAATTCACCCCTCCACTTT. The rearrangement uses TRBV4-2 and TRBJ1-6, with unresolved D. The length of the CDR3 is 16 residues. CDR1 and CDR2 from the germline V gene are LGHNA and YNFKEQ. Trimming took off 1 base at V and 0 bases at J, with 7 bases between the two ends.

The V gene is TRBV6-5, the J gene TRBJ2-1, with D unresolved. Germline CDR1 is MNHEY and CDR2 is SVGAGI. The CDR3 is made up of 15 amino acids. Trimming left V 6 bases short and J 0 bases short, with 12 bases between. The CDR3 here is CASRSPMSSYNEQFF. The CDR3 nucleotides read TGTGCCAGCAGATCCCCCATGAGCTCCTACAATGAGCAGTTCTTC.

The rearrangement links TRBV5-1 to TRBJ1-2; 10 bases are a match to TRBD1. V shed 4 bases, J shed 6 bases, and the junction held 3 bases outside the gene matches. CDR3 length equals 13 residues. The germline V gene encodes CDR1 SGHRS and CDR2 YFSETQ. CDR3 nucleotides: TGCGCCAGCAGCAAGACAGGGGGCGATGGCTACACCTTC. Its protein product is CASSKTGGDGYTF.

The rearrangement joins TRBV7-2 to TRBJ1-2; the match to TRBD1 covers 9 bases. Germline V gene sequence: CDR1 SGHTA, CDR2 FQGNSA. The J segment lost 13 bases and the V segment lost 5 bases, leaving 8 bases of the junction unmatched. There are 12 residues in the CDR3. Here the CDR3 DNA reads TGTGCCAGCAGCCACCGACAGGGGGTACCCACCTTC. It yields the protein CASSHRQGVPTF. Looking up the rest from reference TRBV7-2 and TRBJ1-2 gives the full variable domain: GAGVSQSPSNKVTEKGKDVELRCDPISGHTALYWYRQSLGQGLEFLIYFQGNSAPDKSGLPSDRFSAERTGGSVSTLTIQRTQQEDSAVYLCASSHRQGVPTFGSGTRLTVV.

V usage is TRBV6-5 and J usage is TRBJ2-5; no definite D call. The germline V gene encodes CDR1 MNHEY and CDR2 SVGAGI. The CDR3 is 13 amino acids. With 7 bases removed from V and 5 bases from J, the gap between germline ends came to 14 bases. The CDR3 DNA is TGTGCCAGCACCCCCCCTTACGGGGAGACCCAGTACTTC. Encoded protein: CASTPPYGETQYF.

The chain combines TRBV19 with TRBJ2-2, with 7 bases identical to TRBD2. There are 17 residues in the CDR3. In germline, CDR1 is LNHDA, CDR2 SQIVND (reference sequence). V lost 5 bases and J lost 1; bases outside the gene matches: 10. CDR3 sequence (DNA): TGTGCCAGTAGTCAATCCAGCGGGACTAAGAACACCGGGGAGCTGTTTTTT. Amino acid sequence: CASSQSSGTKNTGELFF.

The chain recombines TRBV6-5 with TRBJ1-4; D remains unclear. The germline V gene has CDR1 MNHEY and CDR2 SVGAGI. The CDR3 has 13 residues. Trimming removed 7 bases at V and 0 bases at J, with 6 bases between. As DNA, the CDR3 is TGTGCCAGCACGGGGTCAACTAATGAAAAACTGTTTTTT. The encoded protein is CASTGSTNEKLFF.

This clone was counted at least ten times. The rearrangement uses TRBV4-1 and TRBJ1-2, with 9 bases lining up with TRBD1. From germline, CDR1 is MGHRA and CDR2 YSYEKL. J lost 5 bases, V lost 4 bases, and 17 bases had no gene match. The CDR3 is 18 amino acids. Here the CDR3 reads CASSPGAKTGGLGYGYTF. In DNA form, the CDR3 reads TGCGCCAGCAGCCCTGGGGCGAAAACAGGGGGCTTGGGATATGGCTACACCTTC.

The chain joins TRBV7-9 to TRBJ1-1; D unclear. CDR3 length: 12 amino acids. The V gene's germline CDR1 is SEHNR and CDR2 FQNEAQ (reference sequence). The V and J ends lost 10 bases and 5 bases respectively, with 14 bases between them. The CDR3 DNA reads as TGTGCCACCGACCCTGCGGGTACTGAAGCTTTCTTT. Translation gives CATDPAGTEAFF.

V and J are TRBV5-6 and TRBJ1-2; 7 nucleotides agree with TRBD1. The V gene end was trimmed by 2 bases and the J gene end by 5 bases; junction bases not matched to a gene: 9. CDR1 SGHDT and CDR2 YYEEEE come from the germline V gene. The CDR3 has 15 residues. As DNA, the CDR3 is TGTGCCAGCAGCTTACAGGGGCAGAGGGGTTATGGCTACACCTTC. Protein product: CASSLQGQRGYGYTF.

The chain employs TRBV27 and TRBJ2-5; tentatively, D is TRBD2 (7 bases). The CDR3 sequence is 17 residues long. Deletions cut 4 bases from V and 1 base from J, with 19 bases between. Germline V gene sequence: CDR1 MNHEY, CDR2 SMNVEV (reference sequence). This chain's CDR3 is CASSSPSTGGAQETQYF. The CDR3 DNA reads TGTGCCAGCAGTTCCCCCTCGACTGGGGGGGCCCAAGAGACCCAGTACTTC.

The V and J genes are TRBV2 and TRBJ2-7; 12 positions match TRBD1. The germline V gene encodes CDR1 SNHLY and CDR2 FYNNEI. The trim removed 3 bases at V and 3 bases at J, leaving 6 bases unmatched. The CDR3 covers 16 residues. The CDR3 protein is CASSESRDRGLYEQYF. The CDR3 DNA reads TGTGCCAGCAGTGAGTCCCGGGACAGGGGGCTCTACGAGCAGTACTTC.

This clone has more than one count but fewer than ten. This chain joins TRBV7-3 and TRBJ2-3, with 14 nucleotides matching TRBD2. The J segment lost 5 bases and the V segment lost 5 bases, leaving 15 bases of the junction unmatched. CDR3 size: 19 residues. The V gene's germline CDR1 is SGHTA and CDR2 FQGTGA. CDR3: CASSPRTGTSGGRIDTQYF. Written as DNA, the CDR3 is TGTGCCAGCAGCCCGCGCACCGGGACTAGCGGGGGAAGAATAGATACGCAGTATTTT.

The rearrangement links TRBV5-4 to TRBJ1-2; D is possibly TRBD1 (6 bases). Trimming removed 0 bases from V and 8 bases from J, with 14 bases in between. The CDR3 runs 14 residues. CDR1 is SGHNT and CDR2 is YYREEE in the germline V gene (reference sequence). The DNA of the CDR3 is TGTGCCAGCAGCTTGGACAGGGATCCTTACGGCTACACCTTC. The encoded protein is CASSLDRDPYGYTF. Combining the CDR3 with reference TRBV5-4 and TRBJ1-2 gives the whole variable domain ETGVTQSPTHLIKTRGQQVTLRCSSQSGHNTVSWYQQALGQGPQFIFQYYREEENGRGNFPPRFSGLQFPNYSSELNVNALELDDSALYLCASSLDRDPYGYTFGSGTRLTVV.

The chain is built from TRBV28 and TRBJ1-5; the D gene is possibly TRBD1 (6 bases). Trimming left V 9 bases short and J 6 bases short, with 12 bases between. CDR3 size: 12 residues. In germline, CDR1 is MDHEN, CDR2 SYDVKM. The CDR3 here is CASVEGGQPQHF. CDR3 coding DNA: TGTGCCAGTGTTGAAGGGGGTCAGCCCCAGCATTTT.

This chain uses TRBV10-3 with TRBJ1-3; no reliable D call. V dropped 0 bases and J dropped 0 bases, with 9 bases sitting between them. CDR1 is ENHRY and CDR2 is SYGVKD in the germline V gene. The length of the CDR3 is 16 residues. CDR3 nucleotide sequence: TGTGCCATCAGTGAGTCGCTGCACAGCTCTGGAAACACCATATATTTT. The encoded protein is CAISESLHSSGNTIYF.

This chain uses TRBV18 with TRBJ1-1; no reliable D call. V shed 0 bases and J shed 0 bases, with 5 bases lying between them. There are 14 residues in the CDR3. Germline-derived CDR1 and CDR2 are KGHSH and LQKENI. The CDR3 loop reads CASSPPSVNTEAFF. CDR3 bases: TGTGCCAGCTCACCACCGAGTGTGAACACTGAAGCTTTCTTT.